This is a list of T cell receptor beta chains from one sample in a study of cytomegalovirus exposure and HLA in healthy donors. Only in-frame clones appear in the TCRdb table, and some are missing; sequencing was by immunoSEQ multiplex PCR. Among approximately 100,000 clones listed, roughly 90% were seen once. The sequencing input was PBMCs. These receptors all come from a woman aged 18-29 years in good health and CMV-seronegative. CDR3s include the opening cysteine and the closing phenylalanine or tryptophan. The D gene is left open where the match is weak. The size entry is marked missing in some rows and otherwise reads once, few, many or a size class.

j_call,v_call,clone_size,d_call,cdr3_nt,cdr3_aa
TRBJ2-3,TRBV9,-,TRBD2,TGTGCCAGCAGCATTAGGACTAGCGGGAGTTCGCAGTATTTT,CASSIRTSGSSQYF
TRBJ1-2,TRBV9,-,-,TGTGCCAGCAGCACGGGGGGCCGCTACACCTTC,CASSTGGRYTF
TRBJ2-5,TRBV9,-,-,TGTGCCAGCAGCTCTGGGGGGTCCAGAGAGACCCAGTACTTC,CASSSGGSRETQYF
TRBJ1-5,TRBV2,-,TRBD1,TGTGCCATCGCTGAAGAGACAGGGGCGCCCCAGCATTTT,CAIAEETGAPQHF
TRBJ1-6,TRBV13,few,-,TGTGCCAGCAGCCGCCCGGGGGATAATTCACCCCTCCACTTT,CASSRPGDNSPLHF
TRBJ2-1,TRBV28,-,-,TGTGCCATCAAAACTTTAAGGGGCTACAATGAGCAGTTCTTC,CAIKTLRGYNEQFF
TRBJ2-5,TRBV18,-,TRBD1,TGTGCCAGCTCACCCCAAGGACAGGGAGAGACCCAGTACTTC,CASSPQGQGETQYF
TRBJ2-7,TRBV28,-,TRBD1,TGTGCCAGCAGTCTAAACCGGGACAGTGGCTCCTACGAGCAGTACTTC,CASSLNRDSGSYEQYF
TRBJ1-5,TRBV27,-,TRBD1,TGTGCCAGCAGTTCCGGACAGGGGGTAAATCAGCCCCAGCATTTT,CASSSGQGVNQPQHF
TRBJ2-7,TRBV28,-,-,TGTGCCAGCAGCCCCGGGTGGGGGCTTAACTACGAGCAGTACTTC,CASSPGWGLNYEQYF
TRBJ2-3,TRBV9,-,-,TGTGCCAGCAGCGTAGAAAGGAGAACAGATACGCAGTATTTT,CASSVERRTDTQYF
TRBJ2-3,TRBV2,-,TRBD1,TGTGCCAGCAGAAAAGACAGGGGGGGAGGCACAGATACGCAGTATTTT,CASRKDRGGGTDTQYF
TRBJ2-7,TRBV7-9,-,TRBD2,TGTGCCAGCAGCCATTTCGGAGGGACTAGCGGATCCTACGAGCAGTACTTC,CASSHFGGTSGSYEQYF
TRBJ1-2,TRBV29-1,-,TRBD1,TGCAGCGGCAGGACAGGGGACTATGGCTACACCTTC,CSGRTGDYGYTF
TRBJ2-1,TRBV7-8,-,TRBD2,TGTGCCAGCAGCCGGGGACTAGCGGGAGGGATTTACAATGAGCAGTTCTTC,CASSRGLAGGIYNEQFF
TRBJ1-6,TRBV18,-,TRBD1,TGTGCCAGCTCACCACGGGCGGACAGGGGCTATAATTCACCCCTCCACTTT,CASSPRADRGYNSPLHF
TRBJ2-1,TRBV7-2,-,TRBD2,TGTGCCAGCAGCCGAAGGGTAGCGGGCACCTACAATGAGCAGTTCTTC,CASSRRVAGTYNEQFF
TRBJ2-3,TRBV29-1,-,TRBD1,TGCAGCGGCCAACAGGGCAGGGGGTTAGATACGCAGTATTTT,CSGQQGRGLDTQYF
TRBJ2-1,TRBV6-6,-,TRBD1,TGTGCCAGCAGTTCCCTACAGGGGGGAGGTGAGCAGTTCTTC,CASSSLQGGGEQFF
TRBJ2-1,TRBV27,once,-,TGTGCCAGCAGGCAGGTTGTCGGGGATGAGCAGTTCTTC,CASRQVVGDEQFF
TRBJ2-7,TRBV9,-,TRBD2,TGTGCCAGCAGCGACCGGGACTACCCCTACGAGCAGTACTTC,CASSDRDYPYEQYF
TRBJ2-1,TRBV5-1,-,-,TGCGCCAGCAGCTTGGTAGCATCTAGAACCTACAATGAGCAGTTCTTC,CASSLVASRTYNEQFF
TRBJ2-1,TRBV19,once,TRBD2,TGTGCCAGTAGTTTGCCGCGGACTAGTGCGGGGAATGAGCAGTTCTTC,CASSLPRTSAGNEQFF
TRBJ1-1,TRBV7-9,-,TRBD1,TGTGCCAGCAGCTCACCGACGATCCGGGACAGTGCTTCCGACACTGAAGCTTTCTTT,CASSSPTIRDSASDTEAFF
TRBJ1-3,TRBV19,-,-,TGTGCCAGTAAAGCGGGAAGAGGAAACACCATATATTTT,CASKAGRGNTIYF
TRBJ1-6,TRBV4-3,-,TRBD1,TGCGCCAGCAGCCAAGATGCGGCGGGACAGGGGTCGCCCCTCCACTTT,CASSQDAAGQGSPLHF
TRBJ2-3,TRBV6-5,-,TRBD2,TGTGCCAGGGCGCGGACTAGCGGGAGTCCCAGTACGCAGTATTTT,CARARTSGSPSTQYF
TRBJ1-5,TRBV6-1,-,-,TGTGCCAGCAGTCTGCAGGATAGCAATCAGCCCCAGCATTTT,CASSLQDSNQPQHF
TRBJ2-3,TRBV30,-,-,TGTGCCTGGAGAGAGGGCCATGGGACAGATACGCAGTATTTT,CAWREGHGTDTQYF